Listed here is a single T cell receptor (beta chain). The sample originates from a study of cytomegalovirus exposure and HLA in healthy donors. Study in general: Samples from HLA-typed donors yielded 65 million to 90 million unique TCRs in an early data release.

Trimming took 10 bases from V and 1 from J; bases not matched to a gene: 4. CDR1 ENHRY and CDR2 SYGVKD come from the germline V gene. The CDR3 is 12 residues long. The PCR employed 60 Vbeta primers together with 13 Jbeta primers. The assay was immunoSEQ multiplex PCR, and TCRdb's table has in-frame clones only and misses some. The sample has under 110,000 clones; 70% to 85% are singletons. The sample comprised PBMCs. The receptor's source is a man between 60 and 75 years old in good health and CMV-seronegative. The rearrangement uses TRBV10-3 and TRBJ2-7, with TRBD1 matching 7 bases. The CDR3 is CATEDRSYEQYF. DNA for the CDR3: TGTGCCACGGAGGACAGGTCCTACGAGCAGTACTTC.